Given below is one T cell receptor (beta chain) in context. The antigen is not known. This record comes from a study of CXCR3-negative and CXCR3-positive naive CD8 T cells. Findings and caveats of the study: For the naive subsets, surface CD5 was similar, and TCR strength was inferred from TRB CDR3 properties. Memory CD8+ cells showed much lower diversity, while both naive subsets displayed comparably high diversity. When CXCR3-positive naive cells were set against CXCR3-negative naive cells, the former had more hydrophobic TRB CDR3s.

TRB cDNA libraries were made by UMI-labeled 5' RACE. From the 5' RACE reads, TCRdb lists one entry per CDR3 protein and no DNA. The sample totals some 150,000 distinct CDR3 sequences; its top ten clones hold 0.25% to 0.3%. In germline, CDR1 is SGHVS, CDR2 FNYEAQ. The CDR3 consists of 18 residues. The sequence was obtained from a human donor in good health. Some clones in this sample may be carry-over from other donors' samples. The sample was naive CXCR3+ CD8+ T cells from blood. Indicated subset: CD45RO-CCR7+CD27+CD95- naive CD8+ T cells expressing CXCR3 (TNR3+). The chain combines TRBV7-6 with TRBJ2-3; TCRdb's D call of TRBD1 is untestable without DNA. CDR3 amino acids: CASSRPKFRDRALDTQYF.